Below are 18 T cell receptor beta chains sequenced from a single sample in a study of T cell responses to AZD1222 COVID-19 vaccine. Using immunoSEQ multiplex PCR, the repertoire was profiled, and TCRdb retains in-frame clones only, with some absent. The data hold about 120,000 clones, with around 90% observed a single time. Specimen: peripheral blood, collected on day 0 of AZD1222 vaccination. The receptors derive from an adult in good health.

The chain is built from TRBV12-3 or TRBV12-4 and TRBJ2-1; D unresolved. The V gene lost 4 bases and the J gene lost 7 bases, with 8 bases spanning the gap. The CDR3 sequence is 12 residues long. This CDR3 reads CASSSQVNEQFF. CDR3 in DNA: TGTGCCAGCAGTTCCCAAGTGAATGAGCAGTTCTTC.

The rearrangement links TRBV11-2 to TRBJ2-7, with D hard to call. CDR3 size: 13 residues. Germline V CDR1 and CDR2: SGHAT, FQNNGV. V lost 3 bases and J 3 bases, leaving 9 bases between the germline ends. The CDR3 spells CASSFHISYEQYF. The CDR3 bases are TGTGCCAGCAGCTTCCATATCAGCTACGAGCAGTACTTC.

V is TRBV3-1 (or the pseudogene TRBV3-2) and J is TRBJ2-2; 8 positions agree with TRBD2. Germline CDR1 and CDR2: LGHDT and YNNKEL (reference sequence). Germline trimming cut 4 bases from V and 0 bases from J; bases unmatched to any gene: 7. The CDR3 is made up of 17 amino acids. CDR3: CASSRRTSGANTGELFF. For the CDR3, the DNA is TGTGCCAGCAGCCGACGAACTAGCGGCGCGAACACCGGGGAGCTGTTTTTT.

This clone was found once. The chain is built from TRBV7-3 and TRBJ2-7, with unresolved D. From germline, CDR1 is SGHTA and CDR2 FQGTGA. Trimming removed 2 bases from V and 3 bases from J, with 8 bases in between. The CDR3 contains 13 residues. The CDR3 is CASSLQANYEQYF. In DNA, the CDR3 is TGTGCCAGCAGCTTACAGGCCAACTACGAGCAGTACTTC. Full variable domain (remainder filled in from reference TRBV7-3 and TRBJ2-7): GAGVSQTPSNKVTEKGKYVELRCDPISGHTALYWYRQSLGQGPEFLIYFQGTGAADDSGLPNDRFFAVRPEGSVSTLKIQRTERGDSAVYLCASSLQANYEQYFGPGTRLTVT.

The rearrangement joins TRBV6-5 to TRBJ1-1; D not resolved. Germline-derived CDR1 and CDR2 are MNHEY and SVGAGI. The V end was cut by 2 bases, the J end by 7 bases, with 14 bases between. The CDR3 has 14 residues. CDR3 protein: CASSYDVGYSEAFF. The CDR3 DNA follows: TGTGCCAGCAGTTACGATGTGGGGTACAGTGAAGCTTTCTTT.

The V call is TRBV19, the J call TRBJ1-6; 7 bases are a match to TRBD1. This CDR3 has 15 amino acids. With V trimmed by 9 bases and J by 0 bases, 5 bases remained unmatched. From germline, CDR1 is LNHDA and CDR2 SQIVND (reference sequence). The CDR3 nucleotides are TGTGCCAGGACAGGGACGAGCTCCTATAATTCACCCCTCCACTTT. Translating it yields CARTGTSSYNSPLHF.

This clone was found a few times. CDR3 in DNA: TGTGCCAGCAGCTCGGACAGCTACGAGCAGTACTTC. Translated, it gives CASSSDSYEQYF. The chain couples TRBV14 to TRBJ2-7; tentatively, D is TRBD1 (6 bases). CDR1 and CDR2 from the germline V gene are SGHDN and FVKESK. V was clipped by 5 bases and J by 3 bases, with 8 bases between them. The CDR3 runs 12 residues.

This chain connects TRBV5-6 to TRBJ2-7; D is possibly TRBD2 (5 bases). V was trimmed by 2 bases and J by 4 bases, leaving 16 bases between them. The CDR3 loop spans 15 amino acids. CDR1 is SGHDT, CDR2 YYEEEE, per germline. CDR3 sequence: CASSFLVSGNYEQYF. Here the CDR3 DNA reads TGTGCCAGCAGCTTCTTGGTCAGCGGAAATTACGAGCAGTACTTC.

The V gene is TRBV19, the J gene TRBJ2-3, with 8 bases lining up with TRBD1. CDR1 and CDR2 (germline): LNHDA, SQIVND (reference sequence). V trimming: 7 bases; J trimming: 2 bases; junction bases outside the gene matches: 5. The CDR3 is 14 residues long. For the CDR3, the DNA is TGTGCCAGTACCTCGACAGGGGCCACAGATACGCAGTATTTT. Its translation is CASTSTGATDTQYF.

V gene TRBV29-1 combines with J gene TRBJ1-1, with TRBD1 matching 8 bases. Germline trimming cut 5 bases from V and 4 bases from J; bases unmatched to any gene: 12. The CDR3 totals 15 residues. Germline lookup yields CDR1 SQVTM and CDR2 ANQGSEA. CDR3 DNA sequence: TGCAGCGTTTATAAAATAGATACAGGGGGCACTGAAGCTTTCTTT. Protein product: CSVYKIDTGGTEAFF.

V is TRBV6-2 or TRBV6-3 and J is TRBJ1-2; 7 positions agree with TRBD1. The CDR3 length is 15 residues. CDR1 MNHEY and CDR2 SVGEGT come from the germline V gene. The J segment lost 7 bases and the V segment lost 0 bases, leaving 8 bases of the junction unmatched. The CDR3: CASSYSSETGTGYTF. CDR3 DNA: TGTGCCAGCAGTTACTCGTCCGAGACAGGGACTGGCTACACCTTC.

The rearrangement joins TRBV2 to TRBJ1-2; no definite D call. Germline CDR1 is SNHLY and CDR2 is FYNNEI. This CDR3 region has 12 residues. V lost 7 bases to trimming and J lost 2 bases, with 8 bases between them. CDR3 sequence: CASNDNNYGYTF. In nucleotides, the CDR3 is TGTGCCAGCAACGACAACAACTATGGCTACACCTTC.

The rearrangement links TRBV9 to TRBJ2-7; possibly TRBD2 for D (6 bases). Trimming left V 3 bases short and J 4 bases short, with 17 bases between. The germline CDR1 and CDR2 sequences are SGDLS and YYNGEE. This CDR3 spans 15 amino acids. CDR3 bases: TGTGCCAGCAGCGCGGGCCTCGGGGGAGAGTACGAGCAGTACTTC. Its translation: CASSAGLGGEYEQYF.

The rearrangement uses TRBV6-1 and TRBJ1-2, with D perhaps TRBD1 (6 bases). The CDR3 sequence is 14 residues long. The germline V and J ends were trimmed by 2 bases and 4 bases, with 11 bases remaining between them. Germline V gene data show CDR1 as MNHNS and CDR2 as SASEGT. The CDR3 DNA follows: TGTGCCAGCAGTGAATGGGGGCAAGGCTATGGCTACACCTTC. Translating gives CASSEWGQGYGYTF.

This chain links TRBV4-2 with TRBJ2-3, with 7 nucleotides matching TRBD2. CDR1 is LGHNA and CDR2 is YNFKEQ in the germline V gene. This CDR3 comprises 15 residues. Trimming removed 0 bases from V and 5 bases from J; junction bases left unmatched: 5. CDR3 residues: CASSQEQRELDTQYF. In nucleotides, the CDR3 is TGTGCCAGCAGCCAAGAACAGCGGGAATTAGATACGCAGTATTTT.

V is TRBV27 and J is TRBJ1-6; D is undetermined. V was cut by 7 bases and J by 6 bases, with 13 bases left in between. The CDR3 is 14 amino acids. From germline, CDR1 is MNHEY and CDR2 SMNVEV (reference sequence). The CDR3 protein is CASKSLEPNSPLHF. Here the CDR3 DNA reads TGTGCCAGCAAGTCGCTCGAGCCTAATTCACCCCTCCACTTT.

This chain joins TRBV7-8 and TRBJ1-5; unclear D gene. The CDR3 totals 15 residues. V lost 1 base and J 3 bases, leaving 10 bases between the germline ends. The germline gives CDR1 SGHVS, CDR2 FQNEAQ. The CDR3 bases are TGTGCCAGCAGCTTAGATCCGGGGTTCAATCAGCCCCAGCATTTT. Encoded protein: CASSLDPGFNQPQHF.

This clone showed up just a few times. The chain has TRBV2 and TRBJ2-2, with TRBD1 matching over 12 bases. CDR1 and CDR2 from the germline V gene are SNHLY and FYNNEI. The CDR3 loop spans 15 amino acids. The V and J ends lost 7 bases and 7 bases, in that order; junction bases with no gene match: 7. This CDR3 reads CASTVGQGAVGELFF. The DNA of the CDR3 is TGTGCCAGCACTGTGGGACAGGGGGCCGTCGGGGAGCTGTTTTTT.